The clone carrying this T cell receptor beta chain was recorded a few times. Its specificity is not known. The sample comes from a study of chemoradiotherapy in HPV16-positive cancers. Repeated repertoire sampling spanned the course of chemoradiotherapy. Study-wide results and caveats: Better recurrence-free survival went with HPV-responsive T-cell expansion in HPV16-positive patients.

The repertoire was sequenced with immunoSEQ multiplex PCR; TCRdb's copy has only in-frame clones and lacks some. The table includes around 12,000 clones, around three quarters detected once. Germline V CDR1 and CDR2: MNHNS, SASEGT. With 10 bases removed from V and 4 bases from J, the gap between germline ends came to 20 bases. CDR3 length: 14 residues. The chain uses TRBV6-1 and TRBJ2-7; either TRBD1 or TRBD2 may supply D (6 bases each). The TCR sequence derives from a human donor with HPV-associated anogenital cancer. The sample here was taken from a patient who underwent chemoradiotherapy. This chain's CDR3 is CATGDVGGNYEQYF. DNA for the CDR3: TGTGCCACGGGGGATGTCGGGGGCAATTACGAGCAGTACTTC.